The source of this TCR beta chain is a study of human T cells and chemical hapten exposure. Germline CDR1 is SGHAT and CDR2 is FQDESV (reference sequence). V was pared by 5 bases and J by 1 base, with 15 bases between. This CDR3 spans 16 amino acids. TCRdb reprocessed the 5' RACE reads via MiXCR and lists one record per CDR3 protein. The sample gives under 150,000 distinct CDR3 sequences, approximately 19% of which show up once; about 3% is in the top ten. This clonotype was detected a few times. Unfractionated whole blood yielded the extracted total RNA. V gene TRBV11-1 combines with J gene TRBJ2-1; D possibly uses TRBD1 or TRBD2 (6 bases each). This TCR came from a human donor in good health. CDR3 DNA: TGTGCCAGCAGCCTTTCGAGGGGGACTTCCTACAATGAGCAGTTCTTC. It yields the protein CASSLSRGTSYNEQFF.